The clone carrying this T cell receptor (beta chain) was picked up many times. Antigen: not known. The data belong to a study of response to subunit inactivated influenza vaccine. TCRdb re-analysed the RT-PCR reads in MiXCR, keeping a single row per CDR3 protein. The table lists over 750,000 distinct CDR3 sequences, around 20% of them singletons. Study results and limitations: Authors proposed each seasonal influenza vaccination draws in few new T cells.

The CDR3 contains 11 residues. Germline V CDR1 and CDR2: MDHEN, SYDVKM. Trimming shortened V by 6 bases and J by 5 bases, and 7 bases separated the two germline ends. The sequence came from a man in his fifties or sixties who received an inactivated influenza vaccine. The J gene is TRBJ2-5, the V gene TRBV28; D unclear. This sample comprised PBMCs from blood, obtained 5 days after vaccination. The CDR3 DNA sequence: TGTGCCAGCAGATCTCTGGAGACCCAGTACTTC. As protein: CASRSLETQYF.